Detailed here is one T cell receptor (beta chain). Its cognate antigen has yet to be identified. No much larger clone exists at a distance of one base, and base qualities are not known. The data are from a study of PD-L1 blockade in urothelial cancer (dated by TCRdb to 2015 to 2018). Regarding the research as a whole: Therapy was started in the mid-2010s for all patients, and atezolizumab 1,200 mg was administered intravenously every 3 weeks. Blood samples yielded a median of roughly 150,000 T cells and around 80,000 unique TCRs, with median clonality around 0.084. Blood samples were analyzed at 3 weeks after treatment start (second dose) and at 6 weeks after treatment start. Twenty-five of 29 patients were males with bladder-origin urothelial cancer, and 18 of 29 reported a prior smoking history. In the same patients, whole exome sequencing and RNA sequencing of pretreatment tumors were performed in addition to TCR sequencing. Durable clinical benefit was achieved by nine patients but not by the remaining 20. The study was an exploratory multi-omic analysis of somatic, immune and clinical correlates of response to PD-L1 blockade with atezolizumab in urothelial cancer. Pretreatment tumor samples, along with matched peripheral blood serially collected before and after atezolizumab treatment, were subjected to TCR sequencing. Progression-free survival longer than 6 months counted as durable clinical benefit, and TCR features were additionally tested against both progression-free and overall survival. Pretreatment blood TCR-seq was available for around 29 patients, at least one posttreatment blood collection was obtained for approximately 25 patients, and tumor TCR-seq was available for approximately 25 patients. Patients had an ECOG performance status of 0 or 1 and had received between 0 and 3 prior chemotherapy regimens.

To estimate absolute template abundance from read counts, synthetic TCR analog templates were spiked into each PCR. The immunoSEQ assay was used to amplify TCRbeta CDR3 regions from genomic DNA with bias-controlled V and J gene primers. Rearranged TCRbeta segments were sequenced at approximately 20X coverage. The source study handled its data this way. Sequencing errors were corrected by clustering and CDR3s were annotated against IMGT to assign V, D and J genes. Out-of-frame and stop-codon sequences were excluded, and only productive TCRbeta rearrangements were used in downstream analyses. To compute clonality, Shannon entropy was normalized by the log of the number of unique productive sequences and then subtracted from one. Clones differing between time points or between blood and tumor were identified by Fisher's exact test with Benjamini-Hochberg correction at adjusted p below 0.01. TCRdb limited this immuneACCESS table to in-frame rearrangements with V and J called. A share of clones is missing; checked studies link under half to unresolved V genes, and the rest is unexplained. The DNA was the basis for D and trimming; V, J and clone size are from that table. In this sample the table shows 25,000 to 35,000 clones, around 87% of which occur a single time. 3.1% of the sample lies in the top ten.

V is cut back by 0 bases and J by 7 bases, with 14 bases in the junction unmatched. The CDR3 covers 18 residues, taking in both the cysteine and the phenylalanine. Of the read, only the CDR3 DNA is kept; its 54 bases are in frame from base 1. CDR1 and CDR2 (LGHNA, YSLEER) derive from the germline V gene. The cohort included 25 to 30 patients with locally advanced or metastatic urothelial carcinoma who were treated at Memorial Sloan Kettering on a trial protocol. Peripheral blood mononuclear cells were collected pretreatment and during treatment, at between 1 and 8 total time points per patient. The Qiagen DNeasy Blood extraction kit was used to purify genomic DNA from total PBMCs and tumor samples. PBMCs were collected pretreatment and during treatment and were isolated and stored as previously described. The investigation overall reported the following: Among patients with durable benefit, tumor-associated TCR clones showed greater expansion in peripheral blood 3 weeks after treatment started (n ≈ 21, p = 0.022). Because the sample size was small (n ≈ 27) and many exploratory analyses were performed, the results are intended to be hypothesis-generating. Improved progression-free and overall survival was found to be associated with pretreatment peripheral blood TCR clonality below the median.

The sequence was collected from a man aged 45 to 65 with urothelial cancer. Recombination linked TRBV4-3 to TRBJ1-2; the central 10 bases match TRBD1. The sample was PBMCs, taken around atezolizumab (anti-PD-L1) treatment. The DNA sequence follows: TGCGCCAGCAGCCAAGATTACTCAGCGGGACAGGGGAGTTTTGGCTACACCTTC. This encodes CASSQDYSAGQGSFGYTF.